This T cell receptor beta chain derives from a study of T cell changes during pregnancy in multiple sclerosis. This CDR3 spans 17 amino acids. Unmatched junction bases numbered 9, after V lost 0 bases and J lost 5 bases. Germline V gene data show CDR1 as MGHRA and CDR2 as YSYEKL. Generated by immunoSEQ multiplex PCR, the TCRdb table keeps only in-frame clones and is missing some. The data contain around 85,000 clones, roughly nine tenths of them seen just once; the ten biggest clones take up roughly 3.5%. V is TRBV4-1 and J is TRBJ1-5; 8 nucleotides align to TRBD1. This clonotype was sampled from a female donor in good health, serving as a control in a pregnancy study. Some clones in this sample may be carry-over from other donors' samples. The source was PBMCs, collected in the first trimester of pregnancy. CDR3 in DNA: TGCGCCAGCAGCCAAGATCAGAGAACAGGGGGGCATCAGCCCCAGCATTTT. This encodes CASSQDQRTGGHQPQHF.